The 30 T cell receptor beta chains given below trace back to one sample, sequenced in a study of shared clonotypes between healthy human individuals. TCRdb's copy holds only in-frame clones and misses some; the assay was immunoSEQ multiplex PCR. In the table there are 2 million to 3 million clones, around 94% of which are singletons. The sample was naive CD4+ T cells sorted from blood. Subset denoted: CD45RA+ positively selected. These receptors were collected from a man younger than 35 in good health.

The chain carries TRBV2 and TRBJ2-2, with TRBD1 as a possible D gene (6 bases). The V gene lost 4 bases and the J gene lost 1 base, with 7 bases spanning the gap. This CDR3 is 14 amino acids long. Looked up from germline, CDR1 is SNHLY and CDR2 is FYNNEI. The CDR3 is CASSGQENTGELFF. The CDR3 region has the DNA TGTGCCAGCAGTGGACAGGAGAACACCGGGGAGCTGTTTTTT.

Note on this clone: Other DNA variants within this sample encode the same CDR3. This chain connects TRBV15 to TRBJ1-3; 8 bases match TRBD1. Trimming at V came to 5 bases and at J to 2 bases, leaving 5 bases not matched to a gene. From germline, CDR1 is LNHNV and CDR2 YYDKDF (reference sequence). The length of the CDR3 is 15 residues. CDR3 coding DNA: TGTGCCACCAGCCGCGGGACAGGCGCTGGAAACACCATATATTTT. Protein product: CATSRGTGAGNTIYF.

The chain combines TRBV5-1 with TRBJ1-4; TRBD1 matches at 9 bases. Germline V gene lookup returns CDR1 SGHRS and CDR2 YFSETQ. Germline trimming cut 2 bases from V and 5 bases from J; bases unmatched to any gene: 7. The CDR3 covers 16 residues. CDR3 region: CASSFTPGQGNEKLFF. As DNA, the CDR3 is TGCGCCAGCAGCTTCACACCGGGACAGGGAAATGAAAAACTGTTTTTT.

The chain combines TRBV6-1 with TRBJ2-5, with D possibly matching TRBD1 (6 bases). The ends were cut back, 5 bases at V and 4 bases at J, with 8 bases in the middle. Germline CDR1 is MNHNS and CDR2 is SASEGT. The length of the CDR3 is 12 residues. DNA for the CDR3: TGTGCCAGCAGTTCACAGGGAGAGACCCAGTACTTC. It codes for CASSSQGETQYF.

The chain links TRBV7-9 to TRBJ1-2, with 9 bases identical to TRBD1. The germline V gene encodes CDR1 SEHNR and CDR2 FQNEAQ (reference sequence). The ends lost 5 bases at V and 1 base at J; junction bases unmatched: 8. There are 16 residues in the CDR3. CDR3 bases: TGTGCCAGCAGCCCCGGACAGGGGTTTCTTAACTATGGCTACACCTTC. Amino acid sequence: CASSPGQGFLNYGYTF.

DNA for the CDR3: TGCGCCAGCTCCGGGAGTACAAAATTCTACGAGCAGTACTTC. Its protein is CASSGSTKFYEQYF. The chain recombines TRBV5-1 with TRBJ2-7; TRBD2 is a possible D gene (6 bases). The V end was cut by 7 bases, the J end by 3 bases, with 17 bases between. Germline CDR1 is SGHRS and CDR2 is YFSETQ. The CDR3 runs 14 residues.

The chain couples TRBV11-3 to TRBJ2-3, with D uncertain. The CDR3 covers 13 residues. Germline V gene sequence: CDR1 SGHNT, CDR2 YENEEA. V dropped 3 bases and J dropped 2 bases, with 6 bases sitting between them. CDR3: CASSFDYTDTQYF. CDR3 DNA: TGTGCCAGCAGCTTCGATTACACAGATACGCAGTATTTT. The full variable domain, rest sourced from reference TRBV11-3 and TRBJ2-3, is EAGVVQSPRYKIIEKKQPVAFWCNPISGHNTLYWYLQNLGQGPELLIRYENEEAVDDSQLPKDRFSAERLKGVDSTLKIQPAELGDSAVYLCASSFDYTDTQYFGPGTRLTVL.

The chain uses TRBV2 and TRBJ1-1, with D unclear. The CDR3 length is 16 residues. Trimming pared 6 bases from V and 0 bases from J, leaving 17 bases between. The germline gives CDR1 SNHLY, CDR2 FYNNEI. The chain's CDR3 is CASRVGVPIMNTEAFF. Here the CDR3 DNA reads TGTGCCAGCAGGGTCGGGGTACCGATCATGAACACTGAAGCTTTCTTT.

The chain joins TRBV18 to TRBJ1-5; no clear D. The V end was cut by 3 bases, the J end by 0 bases, with 9 bases between. CDR1 is KGHSH, CDR2 LQKENI, per germline. This CDR3 has 15 residues. The CDR3 nucleotides are TGTGCCAGCTCACCTTACAGTAATAGCAATCAGCCCCAGCATTTT. The encoded protein is CASSPYSNSNQPQHF.

The chain employs TRBV27 and TRBJ1-2; D unclear. Trimming stripped 3 bases from V and 3 bases from J, with 11 bases between. This CDR3 is built from 14 residues. In germline, CDR1 is MNHEY, CDR2 SMNVEV (reference sequence). The DNA of the CDR3 is TGTGCCAGCAGTTTGCGGGGAAACCACTATGGCTACACCTTC. Translation: CASSLRGNHYGYTF.

The chain links TRBV6-1 to TRBJ1-5; TRBD1 might be the D (6 bases). CDR1 is MNHNS, CDR2 SASEGT, per germline. The V and J ends lost 4 bases and 0 bases respectively, with 10 bases between them. The CDR3 runs 15 residues. The CDR3 DNA is TGTGCCAGCAGTGCAGGGGCAATTAGCAATCAGCCCCAGCATTTT. As protein: CASSAGAISNQPQHF.

The chain employs TRBV29-1 and TRBJ1-2; maybe TRBD1 (6 bases). With 4 bases removed from V and 5 bases from J, the gap between germline ends came to 17 bases. The CDR3 has 14 amino acids. Germline V gene data show CDR1 as SQVTM and CDR2 as ANQGSEA. CDR3 protein: CSVAVPGAVYGYTF. Here the CDR3 DNA reads TGCAGCGTTGCGGTTCCGGGGGCGGTTTATGGCTACACCTTC.

The chain couples TRBV5-1 to TRBJ2-5; D perhaps matches TRBD1 (6 bases). The CDR3 contains 16 residues. Germline V CDR1 and CDR2: SGHRS, YFSETQ. Trimming stripped 4 bases from V and 1 base from J, with 17 bases between. CDR3 region: CASSRGQTITQETQYF. The CDR3, as DNA: TGCGCCAGCAGCAGAGGACAGACTATAACCCAAGAGACCCAGTACTTC.

This clone was counted once. The rearrangement links TRBV28 to TRBJ1-1; D call uncertain. The CDR3 is 15 amino acids. The germline CDR1 and CDR2 sequences are MDHEN and SYDVKM. Between the trimmed V and J ends, which lost 4 bases and 11 bases, there was a span of 23 bases. CDR3 bases: TGTGCCAGCAGTTACGACACCCGCGGTTCGGAGCGGGCTTTCTTT. It codes for CASSYDTRGSERAFF.

As concerns this clone: Other DNA sequences in this specimen translate into the identical CDR3. This chain joins TRBV5-1 and TRBJ2-5; D possibly matches TRBD1 or TRBD2 (5 bases each). Trimming stripped 2 bases from V and 1 base from J, with 12 bases between. Per germline, CDR1 SGHRS and CDR2 YFSETQ. The CDR3 spans 15 residues. The CDR3 DNA sequence: TGCGCCAGCAGCTTAGGTCAGGGACCCCAAGAGACCCAGTACTTC. It yields the protein CASSLGQGPQETQYF.

This clone was counted between two and nine times. The rearrangement joins TRBV21-1 to TRBJ2-1; the D call of TRBD1 is as the table states it, not checked on the DNA. TRBV21-1 corresponds to a pseudogene. This CDR3 has 14 residues. The CDR3 loop reads CASSPGIHRGEQFF. DNA of the CDR3: TGTGCCAGCTCCCCCGGGATACACAGGGGTGAGCAGTTCTTC.

The rearrangement links TRBV30 to TRBJ2-1; 10 nucleotides line up with TRBD2. CDR3 length equals 13 residues. V lost 1 base and J lost 10; bases outside the gene matches: 4. Germline CDR1 GTSNPN, CDR2 SVGIG (reference sequence). The CDR3 nucleotides are TGTGCCTGGAGTGGCCAGCGGGAGGGAGAGCAGTTCTTC. It codes for CAWSGQREGEQFF.

CDR3 protein: CAISALNADTQYF. CDR3 in DNA: TGTGCCATCAGTGCTTTGAACGCAGATACGCAGTATTTT. The chain couples TRBV10-3 to TRBJ2-3; D is unresolved. The ends were cut back, 4 bases at V and 4 bases at J, with 9 bases in the middle. This CDR3 comprises 13 residues. Per germline, CDR1 ENHRY and CDR2 SYGVKD.

A remark on this clone: The same CDR3 arises from other DNA sequences in this sample as well. The chain links TRBV7-3 to TRBJ2-7, with 11 bases fitting TRBD1. The CDR3 extends over 15 amino acids. J was trimmed by 2 bases and V by 0 bases; bases with no gene match: 0. Germline V lookup: CDR1 SGHTA, CDR2 FQGTGA. The CDR3 loop is CASSLTGQGAYEQYF. In nucleotides, the CDR3 is TGTGCCAGCAGCTTAACGGGACAGGGGGCCTACGAGCAGTACTTC.

The chain joins TRBV11-2 to TRBJ2-3, with D tentatively TRBD2 (6 bases). V was cut by 4 bases and J by 6 bases, with 8 bases left in between. The CDR3 is 12 amino acids. Germline lookup yields CDR1 SGHAT and CDR2 FQNNGV. CDR3 in DNA: TGTGCCAGCAGCTCTCTAGCGGATACGCAGTATTTT. Encoded protein: CASSSLADTQYF.

In this sample, this clone turned up once. The chain employs TRBV29-1 and TRBJ2-1; no clear D. The germline V gene encodes CDR1 SQVTM and CDR2 ANQGSEA. The CDR3 has 14 residues. V was trimmed by 5 bases and J by 7 bases, leaving 18 bases between them. As DNA, the CDR3 is TGCAGCGTTCCTGCCCTTAAGCGTATTAATGAGCAGTTCTTC. It yields the protein CSVPALKRINEQFF.

This chain uses TRBV5-6 with TRBJ1-5, with D perhaps TRBD1 (5 bases). V shed 1 base and J shed 7 bases, with 15 bases lying between them. Germline CDR1 reads SGHDT; CDR2 reads YYEEEE. This CDR3 contains 15 residues. CDR3 amino acids: CASSLLGRGQQPQHF. DNA for the CDR3: TGTGCCAGCAGCTTGTTGGGAAGGGGTCAACAGCCCCAGCATTTT.

This rearrangement joins TRBV28 to TRBJ2-7, with 9 bases matching TRBD1. The CDR3 has 15 amino acids. V trimming: 2 bases; J trimming: 5 bases; junction bases outside the gene matches: 7. Germline CDR1 reads MDHEN; CDR2 reads SYDVKM. The CDR3 loop is CASSLMGQGFDEQYF. The CDR3 nucleotides read TGTGCCAGCAGTTTAATGGGACAGGGATTCGACGAGCAGTACTTC.

The chain recombines TRBV9 with TRBJ2-5; 9 nucleotides line up with TRBD1. V lost 1 base, J lost 7 bases, and 5 bases stayed unmatched. The CDR3 runs 14 residues. Germline V gene data show CDR1 as SGDLS and CDR2 as YYNGEE. CDR3 sequence reads: CASSVRRQGGTQYF. The CDR3 bases are TGTGCCAGCAGCGTAAGGCGACAGGGGGGGACCCAGTACTTC.

The chain recombines TRBV7-2 with TRBJ2-2, with TRBD2 identical over 7 bases. V lost 5 bases to trimming and J lost 12 bases; unmatched junction nucleotides: 12. Germline V gene sequence: CDR1 SGHTA, CDR2 FQGNSA. The CDR3 contains 14 residues. The DNA of the CDR3 is TGTGCCAGCAGCCCCCGAGCGGGGTACTTGAAGCTGTTTTTT. Protein sequence: CASSPRAGYLKLFF.

This clone was detected a few times. The chain carries TRBV7-3 and TRBJ1-6, with D possibly matching TRBD1 (5 bases). V gave up 3 bases and J gave up 10 bases, with 10 bases separating them. This CDR3 contains 13 residues. Germline CDR1 and CDR2: SGHTA and FQGTGA. The CDR3 protein is CASSLDITSPLHF. The CDR3 nucleotides are TGTGCCAGCAGCTTGGACATAACATCACCCCTCCACTTT.

CDR3: CASSGQGATGELFF. In nucleotides, the CDR3 is TGTGCCAGCAGCGGACAGGGGGCAACCGGGGAGCTGTTTTTT. This rearrangement joins TRBV6-1 to TRBJ2-2, with 11 bases fitting TRBD1. Trimming removed 6 bases from V and 5 bases from J; junction bases left unmatched: 2. Germline CDR1 reads MNHNS; CDR2 reads SASEGT. The CDR3 extends over 14 amino acids.

This clone was recorded only once. Additional DNA sequences in this sample encode the identical CDR3. CDR3 sequence: CASSLGQGQETQYF. The CDR3 coding sequence is TGTGCCAGCAGCCTCGGACAGGGCCAAGAGACCCAGTACTTC. The V gene is TRBV7-9, the J gene TRBJ2-5; TRBD1 matches 8 bases. The CDR3 has 14 amino acids. Germline V gene lookup returns CDR1 SEHNR and CDR2 FQNEAQ (reference sequence). V dropped 5 bases and J dropped 1; count of bases not matched to a gene: 3.

The chain has TRBV7-2 and TRBJ1-5; 7 bases are a match to TRBD1. CDR1 SGHTA and CDR2 FQGNSA come from the germline V gene. This CDR3 is built from 16 residues. V was pared by 1 base and J by 6 bases, with 9 bases of the junction left unmatched. The CDR3 sequence: CASSLDGRGRFQPQHF. CDR3 nucleotide sequence: TGTGCCAGCAGCTTAGACGGAAGGGGGCGGTTTCAGCCCCAGCATTTT.

This clone was picked up one time. The chain has TRBV28 and TRBJ2-6, with 8 positions matching TRBD1. Germline assignment: CDR1 MDHEN and CDR2 SYDVKM. V lost 6 bases, J lost 2 bases, and 6 bases stayed unmatched. The CDR3 runs 16 residues. The CDR3 nucleotides are TGTGCCAGCAGCCTTCTACAGGGGGCTGGGGCCAACGTCCTGACTTTC. It encodes CASSLLQGAGANVLTF.